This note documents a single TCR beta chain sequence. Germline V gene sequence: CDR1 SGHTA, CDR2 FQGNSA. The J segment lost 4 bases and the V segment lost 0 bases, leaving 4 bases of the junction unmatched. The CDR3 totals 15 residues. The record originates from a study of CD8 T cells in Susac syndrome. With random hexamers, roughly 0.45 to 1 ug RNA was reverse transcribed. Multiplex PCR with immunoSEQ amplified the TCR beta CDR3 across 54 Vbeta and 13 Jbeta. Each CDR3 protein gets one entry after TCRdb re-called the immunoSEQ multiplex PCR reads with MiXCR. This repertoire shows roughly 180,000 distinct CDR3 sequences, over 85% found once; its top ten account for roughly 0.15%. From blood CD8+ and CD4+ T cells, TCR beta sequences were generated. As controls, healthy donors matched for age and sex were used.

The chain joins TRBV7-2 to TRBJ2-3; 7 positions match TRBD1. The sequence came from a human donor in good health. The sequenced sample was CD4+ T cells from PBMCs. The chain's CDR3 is CASSLASGGADTQYF. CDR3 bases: TGTGCCAGCAGCTTAGCATCAGGGGGTGCAGATACGCAGTATTTT.